This T cell receptor beta chain was sequenced for a study of T cell repertoires in cytomegalovirus infection. Study at large: Recently identified HLA-C-restricted CMV epitopes were used, and well-studied HLA-B-restricted CMV epitopes were used as well. Indications came from public TCR beta signatures; they pointed to CMV infection and to a matching HLA type.

This CDR3 has 19 amino acids. The junction had 21 bases not matched to a gene; V was cut back by 3 bases and J by 7 bases. CDR1 is MGHDK, CDR2 SYGVNS, per germline. Concerning this clonotype: Antigen unknown.

MiXCR, applied by TCRdb to the reads, yields one record per CDR3 protein. The sample holds roughly 170,000 distinct CDR3 sequences, about 20% seen once. The J gene is TRBJ1-1, the V gene TRBV25-1, with 9 bases aligning to TRBD1. The material sequenced was CD8+ T cells from cultured PBMCs, taken from culture after CMV antigen stimulation. The origin of this receptor is a human donor in good health (CMV status not recorded). Some clones in this sample may be carry-over from other donors' samples. CDR3 DNA sequence: TGTGCCAGCAGTGACCTCCTTTTCCCGGGACAGGGCTTATATGGTGAAGCTTTCTTT. As protein: CASSDLLFPGQGLYGEAFF.